The rows below give T cell receptor beta chains drawn from one sample of a study of cytomegalovirus exposure and HLA in healthy donors. The method was immunoSEQ multiplex PCR; TCRdb's version includes in-frame clones alone and lacks a portion of them. The sample consists of approximately 150,000 clones, around 72% of them appearing once. Sequenced input: PBMCs. The receptors here all came from a woman aged 40 to 50 in good health and CMV-seropositive. Each CDR3 is given with its conserved first and last residue. D genes are given only for firm matches. Clone size is not always given. Where it is, it says once, few, many or a class for expanded clones.

13 TRBJ1-2 - - TRBV2 TGTGCCAGCAGTGAAGACGGTAACTATGGCTACACCTTC CASSEDGNYGYTF
14 TRBJ1-2 - TRBD1 TRBV30 TGTGCCTGGAGTGTAATTCCAGGGGGAGGTGGCTACACCTTC CAWSVIPGGGGYTF
16 TRBJ1-1 - - TRBV10-3 TGTGCCATCAGTGAGTCTCAAGTCAGTTTGGACACTGAAGCTTTCTTT CAISESQVSLDTEAFF
15 TRBJ1-2 - TRBD1 TRBV18 TGTGCCAGCTCACCACCCCACAGGGGGCTTGACGGCTACACCTTC CASSPPHRGLDGYTF
17 TRBJ2-3 - TRBD2 TRBV13 TGTGCCAGCAGCTTAGGACTAGCGGGATCCTTGGGAGATACGCAGTATTTT CASSLGLAGSLGDTQYF
17 TRBJ1-6 - TRBD1 TRBV9 TGTGCCAGCAGCACCCTATCGACAGGGGCCTATAATTCACCCCTCCACTTT CASSTLSTGAYNSPLHF
14 TRBJ2-2 - TRBD2 TRBV2 TGTGCCAGCAGCGGCGGGGGGTGGGACGGGGAGCTGTTTTTT CASSGGGWDGELFF
15 TRBJ1-6 once TRBD1 TRBV7-9 TGTGCCAGCAGCGAACGACAGGGGGTGGATTCACCCCTCCACTTT CASSERQGVDSPLHF
17 TRBJ2-3 - TRBD2 TRBV4-1 TGCGCCAGCAGCCAAGGACGTATTAGCGGGGACACAGATACGCAGTATTTT CASSQGRISGDTDTQYF
13 TRBJ2-5 - TRBD2 TRBV18 TGTGCCAGCTCACCGGGACTAGAAGAGACCCAGTACTTC CASSPGLEETQYF
17 TRBJ2-1 - TRBD2 TRBV7-9 TGTGCCAGCAGCTTAGGGGCCGGACTAGCAAACTACAATGAGCAGTTCTTC CASSLGAGLANYNEQFF
15 TRBJ2-1 - - TRBV18 TGTGCCAGCTCACCAGAGATACTCTCCTACAATGAGCAGTTCTTC CASSPEILSYNEQFF
16 TRBJ2-1 - TRBD2 TRBV7-2 TGTGCCAGCAGCTTAGTGGGACTAGCGGGGGGAAATGAGCAGTTCTTC CASSLVGLAGGNEQFF
15 TRBJ2-1 - TRBD2 TRBV6-5 TGTGCCAGCAGATCCAGCGGGGGACCCTACAATGAGCAGTTCTTC CASRSSGGPYNEQFF
12 TRBJ1-2 - - TRBV4-1 TGCGCCAGCAGCCAAGACGGGGATGGCTACACCTTC CASSQDGDGYTF
18 TRBJ2-6 - TRBD2 TRBV5-6 TGTGCCAGCAGCCCCGGGAGGGGCTTTTCGGCCGGGGCCAACGTCCTGACTTTC CASSPGRGFSAGANVLTF
16 TRBJ2-7 - TRBD1 TRBV27 TGTGCCAGCAGTCCCTTACGGGACAGGGGTCGCGACGAGCAGTACTTC CASSPLRDRGRDEQYF
15 TRBJ1-6 - - TRBV5-4 TGTGCCAGCAGCCGCCCGGGGGGGGTCAATTCACCCCTCCACTTT CASSRPGGVNSPLHF
15 TRBJ1-4 - - TRBV10-3 TGTGCCATCAGTGAGTCGAGGGCAAGGGATGAAAAACTGTTTTTT CAISESRARDEKLFF
15 TRBJ2-3 - TRBD2 TRBV27 TGTGCCAGCAGTTCCGGGGGGGCCGGCACAGATACGCAGTATTTT CASSSGGAGTDTQYF
14 TRBJ2-1 few TRBD2 TRBV18 TGTGCCAGCTCACCTGGCGGGGGGGCGTATGAGCAGTTCTTC CASSPGGGAYEQFF
15 TRBJ2-3 few TRBD2 TRBV2 TGTGCCAGCTATAGCGGGGAAACTAGCACAGATACGCAGTATTTT CASYSGETSTDTQYF
14 TRBJ1-2 once - TRBV27 TGTGCCAGCAGTTTGTACGACAGGAAGGGCGGCTACACCTTC CASSLYDRKGGYTF
15 TRBJ2-5 few - TRBV5-4 TGTGCCAGCAGCCTGGAACCTAGGGCGGGAGAGACCCAGTACTTC CASSLEPRAGETQYF
16 TRBJ2-7 - TRBD1 TRBV19 TGTGCCAGTAGTATAACGACAGGGGGTTTTGTCTACGAGCAGTACTTC CASSITTGGFVYEQYF
13 TRBJ2-1 - - TRBV4-1 TGCGCCAGCAGCCAAGCGGGTCGATGGGAGCAGTTCTTC CASSQAGRWEQFF
15 TRBJ1-2 once - TRBV19 TGTGCCAGTAGTACCCCAGGGGAGTTAAACTATGGCTACACCTTC CASSTPGELNYGYTF
15 TRBJ2-5 - - TRBV10-3 TGTGCCATCAGTGAGTCTCGAGATAGGTCAGGGACCCAGTACTTC CAISESRDRSGTQYF
14 TRBJ1-2 few TRBD1 TRBV5-1 TGCGCCAGCAGCTTGGAGGGGACAGCCTATGGCTACACCTTC CASSLEGTAYGYTF
13 TRBJ2-5 - - TRBV7-2 TGTGCCAGCAGCTTCGAGGGGGTGGGGACCCAGTACTTC CASSFEGVGTQYF
13 TRBJ1-1 - - TRBV6-6 TGTGCCAGCAGTGCCGGGGTAAAGACTGAAGCTTTCTTT CASSAGVKTEAFF
14 TRBJ1-6 - - TRBV30 TGTGCCTGGAGTCTCTACAGTCCGCGATCACCCCTCCACTTT CAWSLYSPRSPLHF
17 TRBJ2-5 - TRBD2 TRBV4-3 TGCGCCAGCAGCCAAGTAATTAGCGGGGGAATCCAAGAGACCCAGTACTTC CASSQVISGGIQETQYF
13 TRBJ1-2 - - TRBV6-5 TGTGCCAGCAGTACGCAGGGTTGGAATGGCTACACCTTC CASSTQGWNGYTF
16 TRBJ2-1 - TRBD2 TRBV4-2 TGTGCCAGCAGCCAAGGGGCCGAGACTAGCGGGCGGGAGCAGTTCTTC CASSQGAETSGREQFF
16 TRBJ1-6 - - TRBV5-6 TGTGCCAGCAGCTTTAGGACAAGCTCCTATAATTCACCCCTCCACTTT CASSFRTSSYNSPLHF
16 TRBJ1-6 - TRBD1 TRBV6-1 TGTGCCAGCAGTGATAATAACAGGGGCTATAATTCACCCCTCCACTTT CASSDNNRGYNSPLHF
15 TRBJ1-1 - - TRBV29-1 TGCAGCGTTTTGGCGGGGGGGGCGGGCGGCACTGAAGCTTTCTTT CSVLAGGAGGTEAFF
15 TRBJ2-5 - TRBD2 TRBV5-6 TGTGCCAGCAGCTTAAGCGGACTAGCGGTAGAGACCCAGTACTTC CASSLSGLAVETQYF
14 TRBJ2-3 many TRBD2 TRBV7-2 TGTGCCAGCAGCTTAGTTGGGGGGGAGGGTACGCAGTATTTT CASSLVGGEGTQYF
16 TRBJ2-5 - - TRBV7-9 TGTTCCAGCAGCTTTTATGTGGGCGCGAGGGGGGAGACCCAGTACTTC CSSSFYVGARGETQYF
13 TRBJ1-1 - - TRBV28 TGTGCCAGCAGTACCCAGGGGAATACTGAAGCTTTCTTT CASSTQGNTEAFF
15 TRBJ2-3 - - TRBV7-3 TGTGCCAGCAGCTTTAGGCAGGGAGGTTTTGATACGCAGTATTTT CASSFRQGGFDTQYF
13 TRBJ1-3 - - TRBV29-1 TGCAGCGGGTCAGGTTCCTCTGGAAACACCATATATTTT CSGSGSSGNTIYF
18 TRBJ1-2 few TRBD1 TRBV14 TGTGCCAGCAGCCCCTTAAAGGGACAGGGCGCTACTAACTATGGCTACACCTTC CASSPLKGQGATNYGYTF
12 TRBJ2-6 - - TRBV9 TGTGCCAGCAGCGTAGGTGAGGGCGGCCTGACTTTC CASSVGEGGLTF
15 TRBJ1-5 - - TRBV11-2 TGTGCCAGCAGCTCCGGACAGTATAGCAATCAGCCCCAGCATTTT CASSSGQYSNQPQHF
11 TRBJ2-3 - - TRBV29-1 TGCAGCGTTGAAGTACTAGATACGCAGTATTTT CSVEVLDTQYF
14 TRBJ1-3 many - TRBV7-9 TGTGCCAGCAGCTATGGACAGCTCGTCGCATCCATATATTTT CASSYGQLVASIYF
16 TRBJ2-6 - TRBD2 TRBV5-1 TGCGCCAGCAGCCTCGCGGGGGGCTCTGGGGCCAACGTCCTGACTTTC CASSLAGGSGANVLTF
17 TRBJ2-5 - TRBD2 TRBV5-1 TGCGCCAGCAGCTTGGCCGGAAGCGGGGGGGCCCAAGAGACCCAGTACTTC CASSLAGSGGAQETQYF
14 TRBJ2-5 - - TRBV19 TGTGCCAGTAGTGCCGAGCGGCGGTTGGAGACCCAGTACTTC CASSAERRLETQYF
16 TRBJ2-1 - TRBD2 TRBV2 TGTGCCAGCAGTGAAGCCCCGGGGCGGGGGGGCCATGAGCAGTTCTTC CASSEAPGRGGHEQFF
14 TRBJ1-1 - - TRBV19 TGTGCCAGTAGTATTGGGGGGGCTAACACTGAAGCTTTCTTT CASSIGGANTEAFF
13 TRBJ1-2 - - TRBV2 TGTGCCAGCAGTGACAGGTCCATCTATGGCTACACCTTC CASSDRSIYGYTF
16 TRBJ2-5 - TRBD2 TRBV28 TGTGCCAGCAGCCGTCTTACTAGCGGGGAACAAGAGACCCAGTACTTC CASSRLTSGEQETQYF
14 TRBJ1-1 once - TRBV5-1 TGCGCCAGCAGTACGGGTTTAGCGGGCACTGAAGCTTTCTTT CASSTGLAGTEAFF
15 TRBJ2-5 - TRBD2 TRBV7-2 TGTGCCAGCAGCTCCGGGGTTAGCGGGGGACAGACCCAGTACTTC CASSSGVSGGQTQYF
11 TRBJ1-2 - TRBD1 TRBV28 TGTGCCAGCAGCGACAGGGATGGCTACACCTTC CASSDRDGYTF